These 16 T cell receptor beta chains were sequenced from one sample in a study of tumor-infiltrating lymphocytes in primary liver carcinoma (dated by TCRdb to the late 2010s). The data were produced on an Illumina HiSeq 2500. Using a constant-region primer and ProtoScript II reverse transcriptase, TCRbeta-specific cDNA was reverse-transcribed from 450 to 650 ng total RNA. TCRbeta libraries were built with three nested multiplex PCR rounds, a slightly modified ARM-PCR procedure. Each of the first two PCR rounds ran for 9 to 11 cycles using multiplex TRBV1-TRBV30 forward primers together with a Cbeta reverse primer. TCRdb took the public reads, trimmed them with fastp at Q25, ran MiXCR for clone calling and kept in-frame beta chains. Under each unique CDR3 protein, matching rows form one entry showing the most common genes and DNA. Counted in this sample were some 64,000 distinct CDR3 sequences; about 71% of them appeared once. The top ten clones comprise about 40% of the sample.

Without any cell sorting, total RNA and DNA were extracted together from roughly 20-30 mg of bulk tissue using the AllPrep DNA/RNA mini kit. Sequencing was done on a sample of liver tumor tissue from sampling region 4. Taken with the paper, the label for cell subset or site translates to: tumor region T4, right-lateral pole. The receptors derive from a man aged 40-49 years with primary liver carcinoma and hepatitis B virus infection.

This clonotype has a count of ten or more. The chain links TRBV5-1 to TRBJ2-3; 12 bases are a match to TRBD2. The CDR3 runs 17 residues. V dropped 4 bases and J dropped 2; count of bases not matched to a gene: 8. CDR1 SGHRS and CDR2 YFSETQ come from the germline V gene. CDR3 sequence: CASSPRLAGVTTDTQYF. CDR3 bases: TGCGCCAGCAGCCCTAGACTAGCGGGAGTTACCACAGATACGCAGTATTTT.

The chain combines TRBV19 with TRBJ1-1; unclear D gene. The CDR3 contains 16 residues. Germline CDR1 and CDR2: LNHDA and SQIVND (reference sequence). Trimming cost V 5 bases and J 4 bases, with 20 bases left between them. CDR3 nucleotides: TGTGCCAGTAGTGCGGCCGTCTTCCCTCACCTCACTGAAGCTTTCTTT. Its protein is CASSAAVFPHLTEAFF. The full variable domain, rest sourced from reference TRBV19 and TRBJ1-1, is DGGITQSPKYLFRKEGQNVTLSCEQNLNHDAMYWYRQDPGQGLRLIYYSQIVNDFQKGDIAEGYSVSREKKESFPLTVTSAQKNPTAFYLCASSAAVFPHLTEAFFGQGTRLTVV.

In its sample, this clonotype was seen once. The V gene is TRBV10-3, the J gene TRBJ2-4; D is unclear. V was trimmed by 0 bases and J by 3 bases, leaving 18 bases between them. CDR3 length equals 18 residues. Germline-derived CDR1 and CDR2 are ENHRY and SYGVKD. CDR3 coding DNA: TGTGCCATCAGTGAGTCGATAGGGTCACTTCAAAACAAAAACATTCAGTACTTC. This codes for CAISESIGSLQNKNIQYF.

This clonotype has just a few counts. A clone one base away is much larger, so this may be a read error. The chain links TRBV10-3 to TRBJ2-3; 7 bases are a match to TRBD1. The CDR3 is 15 amino acids. Germline assignment: CDR1 ENHRY and CDR2 SYGVKD. This chain's CDR3 is CAVSDPTGLRGTQYF. The DNA for the CDR3 is TGTGCCGTCAGTGATCCGACAGGGCTCCGTGGTACGCAGTATTTT.

For this clonotype: A much larger clone lies one base from this, so it may be a read error. The chain has TRBV5-1 and TRBJ2-1; 11 nucleotides line up with TRBD2. Germline V gene sequence: CDR1 SGHRS, CDR2 YFSETQ. The CDR3 loop spans 16 amino acids. The CDR3 is CPSSVTGTSGGNEQFF. The DNA of the CDR3 is TGCCCCAGCAGCGTTACCGGGACTAGCGGCGGGAATGAGCAGTTCTTC.

About this clonotype: A junction end diverges from the germline sequence, so it may reflect a read error. The chain uses TRBV12-3 or TRBV12-4 and TRBJ2-7; D is undetermined. This CDR3 is built from 11 residues. CDR3 nucleotide sequence: TGTGCTAGCAGTCCCCTGTGGGAGCAGTACTTC. Its translation: CASSPLWEQYF.

About this clonotype: The conserved phenylalanine or tryptophan is not found at the CDR3 terminus, so this likely reflects a read error. V usage is TRBV11-2 and J usage is TRBJ2-2; weak D call: TRBD2 (6 bases). Germline-derived CDR1 and CDR2 are SGHAT and FQNNGV. The CDR3 length is 15 residues. The CDR3 nucleotides are TGTGCCTGCAGCTTTGCGGGATCGAACACCGGGAAGCTGTTTTTA. Translated: CACSFAGSNTGKLFL.

At least ten counts were recorded for this clonotype. Likely a read error: the CDR3 ends without its conserved phenylalanine or tryptophan. The chain uses TRBV29-1 and TRBJ2-5; the match to TRBD1 covers 9 bases. The V gene end was trimmed by 3 bases and the J gene end by 4 bases; junction bases not matched to a gene: 3. The CDR3 totals 13 residues. Germline CDR1 reads SQVTM; CDR2 reads ANQGSEA. The CDR3 DNA reads as TGCAGCGTTGACCACAGGGGGCGAGAGACCCAGTACCTC. Its protein is CSVDHRGRETQYL.

About this clonotype: The junction departs from the called germline gene at one end, perhaps through a read error. The V call is TRBV5-1, the J call TRBJ2-5, with D tentatively TRBD2 (5 bases). The CDR3 totals 17 residues. Germline V lookup: CDR1 SGHRS, CDR2 YFSETQ. The CDR3 loop reads CASSFIQLVANQETQYF. The DNA of the CDR3 is TGTGCCAGCAGCTTTATCCAACTAGTGGCGAACCAAGAGACCCAGTACTTC. The full variable domain, completed using reference TRBV5-1 and TRBJ2-5, is KAGVTQTPRYLIKTRGQQVTLSCSPISGHRSVSWYQQTPGQGLQFLFEYFSETQRNKGNFPGRFSGRQFSNSRSEMNVSTLELGDSALYLCASSFIQLVANQETQYFGPGTRLLVL.

Concerning this clonotype itself: A much bigger clone sits one base away, suggesting this may be a read error. V and J are TRBV7-6 and TRBJ1-1; D uncertain. The CDR3 has 13 amino acids. The germline CDR1 and CDR2 sequences are SGHVS and FNYEAQ. Trimming removed 2 bases from V and 4 bases from J, with 8 bases in between. CDR3: CASSLFGSTEAFF. The CDR3 DNA follows: TGTGCCAGCAGCTTATTCGGCAGCACTGAAGCTTTCTTT.

Worth noting for this clonotype: The junction departs from the called germline gene at one end, perhaps through a read error. The chain carries TRBV30 and TRBJ1-6; tentative D call: TRBD1 (5 bases). Germline assignment: CDR1 GTSNPN and CDR2 SVGIG (reference sequence). The CDR3 is 19 residues long. CDR3 sequence: CAWKLVTLAGSSYNPPLHF. Written as DNA, the CDR3 is TGTGCCTGGAAACTCGTCACCCTGGCAGGGAGCTCCTATAATCCACCCCTCCACTTT.

The sample holds one count of this clonotype. This is likely a read error, given that the CDR3 carries no conserved phenylalanine or tryptophan at its end. The limits of the CDR3 on the DNA are not certain, so only TCRdb's listed CDR3 is given. The chain recombines TRBV11-1 with TRBJ2-5; the table's D call of TRBD1 was not tested on the DNA. Germline V gene data show CDR1 as SGHAT and CDR2 as FQDESV (reference sequence). The CDR3 sequence runs 14 residues, both termini included. CDR3 region: CASSGQVEVETKYL.

The count of this clonotype is one. The CDR3 here is CVGSQDLGDGGQPQHF. The CDR3 DNA sequence: TGTGTCGGCAGCCAAGATCTAGGGGACGGGGGACAGCCCCAGCATTTT. V gene TRBV4-2 combines with J gene TRBJ1-5; D possibly corresponds to TRBD1 (5 bases). Germline V gene lookup returns CDR1 LGHNA and CDR2 YNFKEQ. The CDR3 is 16 residues long.

Concerning this clonotype itself: Compared with germline, one end of the junction differs, possibly owing to a read error. The chain is built from TRBV7-8 and TRBJ2-3; D is unresolved. Germline assignment: CDR1 SGHVS and CDR2 FQNEAQ. CDR3 length: 14 residues. The CDR3 sequence is CASSSVGITDTQYF. CDR3 nucleotide sequence: TGTGCCAGCAGCTCAGTTGGAATCACAGATACGCAGTATTTC. Full variable domain (outside the CDR3, taken from reference TRBV7-8 and TRBJ2-3): GAGVSQSPRYKVAKRGQDVALRCDPISGHVSLFWYQQALGQGPEFLTYFQNEAQLDKSGLPSDRFFAERPEGSVSTLKIQRTQQEDSAVYLCASSSVGITDTQYFGPGTRLTVL.

Turning to this clonotype: A read error is likely, as this CDR3 ends without the conserved phenylalanine or tryptophan. The rearrangement links TRBV6-5 to TRBJ2-7, with TRBD1 identical over 9 bases. Germline V gene data show CDR1 as MNHEY and CDR2 as SVGAGI. This CDR3 is 13 amino acids long. CDR3 nucleotide sequence: TGTGTCAGCAGTGTTTCACAGGGGGCAAAGCAGTACCTC. Protein sequence: CVSSVSQGAKQYL.

This clonotype was counted a few times. A read error may account for a junction end that differs from germline. The rearrangement uses TRBV6-2 or TRBV6-3 and TRBJ1-1; D call uncertain. Germline assignment: CDR1 MNHEY and CDR2 SVGEGT. The CDR3 totals 13 residues. CDR3: CASSSPLRTETFF. The CDR3 region has the DNA TGTGCCAGCAGTTCCCCCCTTCGTACTGAAACTTTCTTT.